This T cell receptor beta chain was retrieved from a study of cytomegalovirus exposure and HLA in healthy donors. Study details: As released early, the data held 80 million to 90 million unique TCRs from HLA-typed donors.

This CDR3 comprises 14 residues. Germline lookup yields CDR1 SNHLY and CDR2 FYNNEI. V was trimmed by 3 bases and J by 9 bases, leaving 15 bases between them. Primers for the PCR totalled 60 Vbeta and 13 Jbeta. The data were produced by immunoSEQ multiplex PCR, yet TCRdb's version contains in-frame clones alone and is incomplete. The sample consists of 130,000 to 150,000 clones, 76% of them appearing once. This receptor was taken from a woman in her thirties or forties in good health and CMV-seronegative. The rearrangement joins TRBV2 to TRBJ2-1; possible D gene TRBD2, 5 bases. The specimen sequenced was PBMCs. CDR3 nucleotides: TGTGCCAGCAGTGACCTCTATCTTGGGAGTGAGCAGTTCTTC. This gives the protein CASSDLYLGSEQFF. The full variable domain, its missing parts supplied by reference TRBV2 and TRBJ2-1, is EPEVTQTPSHQVTQMGQEVILRCVPISNHLYFYWYRQILGQKVEFLVSFYNNEISEKSEIFDDQFSVERPDGSNFTLKIRSTKLEDSAMYFCASSDLYLGSEQFFGPGTRLTVL.